This T cell receptor (beta chain) is from a study of blood T cell repertoires in COVID-19 (dated by TCRdb to 2019 to 2021). For the wider study: Samples covering the acute and convalescent phases of COVID-19 were provided by collaborators in the United States, Italy and Spain. The prospective study material was composed of cDNA or gDNA derived from T cells, B-cell-depleted T cells, or PBMCs. Subjects who had been exposed to COVID-19, were actively infected with it, or had recovered from it provided the deeply sampled blood TCRbeta repertoires that made up the dataset. The repertoires were made available in a free public database intended to serve as a resource for research on the immune response to SARS-CoV-2. Samples came from the ongoing ImmuneRACE study (first 160 participants) plus 1,254 subjects from 6 global collaborators. Sample metadata almost always included a de-identified subject ID, COVID-19 status, age in years and sex. HLA class I and class II types, where available, came from metadata supplied by the sample provider rather than from assay-based typing.

The investigation overall reported the following: The amount of clinical and demographic metadata varied by source and participant and was provided uncurated.

V is reduced by 0 bases and J by 2 bases, leaving a spacing of 5 bases between them. The CDR3 measures 15 amino acids from cysteine to phenylalanine. Only the CDR3 part of the read is kept: 45 bases, read in frame from the first base. Sequences MNHNY (CDR1) and SVGAGI (CDR2) are obtained from the germline V gene (reference sequence). About this clone itself: It has no known antigen specificity. The record has no base qualities; no much larger clone is one base away.

The immunoSEQ Assay, a bias-controlled multiplex PCR, was used to amplify TCRbeta CDR3 regions from genomic DNA. From the authors' description of their analysis: Within the assay, amplification of reference gene primers was used to estimate how many nucleated cells each sample contained. To quantify the absolute abundance of each unique TCRbeta CDR3 rearrangement, sequence reads were collapsed and filtered. For each sample, productive Simpson clonality was calculated by taking the square root of Simpson's diversity index across productive rearrangements. TCRdb's version of the immuneACCESS table is confined to in-frame rearrangements and falls short of the full clone set. An unresolved V gene accounts for under half of the shortfall where checked; the remainder is of unknown origin. D and trimming were read from the DNA, whereas the V and J calls and clone size are those reported in that table. The sample yields about 170,000 clones; roughly nine tenths were counted once. The ten largest clones add up to roughly 3.5% of the sample.

Collaborating institutions collected whole blood in K2EDTA tubes following their own protocols. For TCRbeta analysis, collaborator samples were shipped as frozen whole blood, as isolated PBMCs, or as DNA extracted from either sample type. The rearrangement combines TRBV6-6 with TRBJ2-6, and the D gene may be TRBD1, 5 bases matching. This receptor was obtained from a man aged 65 to 85 with acute or convalescent COVID-19. The sample comprised peripheral blood. The CDR3 sequence is CASSYSGAGANVLTF. Read as DNA, the sequence is TGTGCCAGCAGTTACTCAGGGGCTGGGGCCAACGTCCTGACTTTC.